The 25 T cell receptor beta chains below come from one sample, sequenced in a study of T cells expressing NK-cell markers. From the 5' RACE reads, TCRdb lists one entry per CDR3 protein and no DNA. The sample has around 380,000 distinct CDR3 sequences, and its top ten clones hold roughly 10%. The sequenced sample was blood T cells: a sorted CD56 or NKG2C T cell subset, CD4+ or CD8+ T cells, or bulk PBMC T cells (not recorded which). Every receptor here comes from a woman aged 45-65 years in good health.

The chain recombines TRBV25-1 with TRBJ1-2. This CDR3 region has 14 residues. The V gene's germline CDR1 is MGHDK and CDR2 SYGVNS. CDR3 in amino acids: CASSAVTDIKGYTF.

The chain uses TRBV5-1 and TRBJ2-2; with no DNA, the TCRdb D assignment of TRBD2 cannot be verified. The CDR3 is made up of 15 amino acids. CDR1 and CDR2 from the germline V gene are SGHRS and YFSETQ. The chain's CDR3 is CASRHTSFITGELFF. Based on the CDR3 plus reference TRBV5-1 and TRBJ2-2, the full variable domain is KAGVTQTPRYLIKTRGQQVTLSCSPISGHRSVSWYQQTPGQGLQFLFEYFSETQRNKGNFPGRFSGRQFSNSRSEMNVSTLELGDSALYLCASRHTSFITGELFFGEGSRLTVL.

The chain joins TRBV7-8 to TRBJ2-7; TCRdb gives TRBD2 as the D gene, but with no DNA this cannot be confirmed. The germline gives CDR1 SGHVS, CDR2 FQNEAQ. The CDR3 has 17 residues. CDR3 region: CASSLARIAGSSYEQYF.

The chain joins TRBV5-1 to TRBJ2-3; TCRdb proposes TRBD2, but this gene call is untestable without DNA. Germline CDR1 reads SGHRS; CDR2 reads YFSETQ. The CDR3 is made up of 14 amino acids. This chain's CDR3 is CASSFRDPEDTQYF.

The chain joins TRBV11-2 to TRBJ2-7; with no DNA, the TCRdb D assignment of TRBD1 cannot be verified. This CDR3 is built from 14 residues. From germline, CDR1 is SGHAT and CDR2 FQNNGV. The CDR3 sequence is CASSLDVRGREQYF.

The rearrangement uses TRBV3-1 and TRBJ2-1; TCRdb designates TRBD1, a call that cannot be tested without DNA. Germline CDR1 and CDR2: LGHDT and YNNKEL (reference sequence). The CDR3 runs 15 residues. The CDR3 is CASSAPQNGNNEQFF.

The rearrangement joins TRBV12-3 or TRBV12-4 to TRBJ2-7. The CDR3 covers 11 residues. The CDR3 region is CASTIGSEQYF.

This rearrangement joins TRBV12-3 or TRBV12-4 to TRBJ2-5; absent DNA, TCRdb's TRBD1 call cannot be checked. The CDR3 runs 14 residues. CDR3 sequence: CASSLVRDKETQYF.

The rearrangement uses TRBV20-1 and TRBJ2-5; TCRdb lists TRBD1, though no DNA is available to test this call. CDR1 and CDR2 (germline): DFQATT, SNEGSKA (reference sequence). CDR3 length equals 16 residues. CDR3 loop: CSARDPLGAVRETQYF.

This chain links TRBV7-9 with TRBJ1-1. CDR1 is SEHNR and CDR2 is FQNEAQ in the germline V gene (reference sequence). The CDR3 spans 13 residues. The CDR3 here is CASSSQWNTEAFF.

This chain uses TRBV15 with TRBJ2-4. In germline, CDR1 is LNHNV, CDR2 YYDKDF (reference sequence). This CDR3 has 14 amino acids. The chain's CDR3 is CATSTELAKNIQYF.

The CDR3 loop is CASTVSSYNEQFF. The V call is TRBV2, the J call TRBJ2-1. From germline, CDR1 is SNHLY and CDR2 FYNNEI. This CDR3 contains 13 residues.

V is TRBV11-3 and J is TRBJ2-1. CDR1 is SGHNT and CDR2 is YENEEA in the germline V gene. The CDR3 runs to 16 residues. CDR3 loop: CASSSRDLGSYNEQFF. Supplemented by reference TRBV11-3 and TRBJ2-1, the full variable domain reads EAGVVQSPRYKIIEKKQPVAFWCNPISGHNTLYWYLQNLGQGPELLIRYENEEAVDDSQLPKDRFSAERLKGVDSTLKIQPAELGDSAVYLCASSSRDLGSYNEQFFGPGTRLTVL.

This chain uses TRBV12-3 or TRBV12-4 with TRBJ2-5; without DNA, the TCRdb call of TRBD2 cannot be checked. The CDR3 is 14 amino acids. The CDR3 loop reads CASSLVTSSGTQYF.

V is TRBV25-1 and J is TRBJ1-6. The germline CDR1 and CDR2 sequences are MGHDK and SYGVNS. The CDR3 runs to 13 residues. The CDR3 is CASSGVYNSPLHF.

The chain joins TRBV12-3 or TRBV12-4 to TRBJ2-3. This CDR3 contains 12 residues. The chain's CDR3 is CASSFHPHTQYF.

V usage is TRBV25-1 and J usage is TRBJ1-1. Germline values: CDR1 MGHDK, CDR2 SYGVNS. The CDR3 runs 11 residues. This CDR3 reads CASKAGPEAFF.

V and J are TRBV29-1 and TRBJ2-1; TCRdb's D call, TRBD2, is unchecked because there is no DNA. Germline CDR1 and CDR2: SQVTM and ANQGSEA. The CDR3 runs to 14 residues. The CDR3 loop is CSVDLSGRLNEQFF.

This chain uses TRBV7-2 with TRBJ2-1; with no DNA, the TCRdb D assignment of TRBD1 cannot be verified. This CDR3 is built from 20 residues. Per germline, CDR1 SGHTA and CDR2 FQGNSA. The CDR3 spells CASSLNPGGVGLDTYNEQFF.

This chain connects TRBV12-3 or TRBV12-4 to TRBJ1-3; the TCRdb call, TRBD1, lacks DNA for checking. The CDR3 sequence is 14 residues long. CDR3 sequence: CASSRDRRGNTIYF.

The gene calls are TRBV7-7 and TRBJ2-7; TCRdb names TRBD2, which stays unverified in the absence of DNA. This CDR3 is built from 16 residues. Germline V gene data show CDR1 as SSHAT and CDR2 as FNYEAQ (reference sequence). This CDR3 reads CASSFYRDYVIYEQYF.

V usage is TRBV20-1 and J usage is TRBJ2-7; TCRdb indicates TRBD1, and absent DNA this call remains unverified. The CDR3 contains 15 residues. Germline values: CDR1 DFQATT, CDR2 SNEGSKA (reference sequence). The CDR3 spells CSAREMAGPLGEQYF.

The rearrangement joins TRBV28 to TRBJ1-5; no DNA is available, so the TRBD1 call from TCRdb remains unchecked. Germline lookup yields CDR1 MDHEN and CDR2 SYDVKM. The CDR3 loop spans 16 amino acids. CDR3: CASSPYTGAGGQPQHF.

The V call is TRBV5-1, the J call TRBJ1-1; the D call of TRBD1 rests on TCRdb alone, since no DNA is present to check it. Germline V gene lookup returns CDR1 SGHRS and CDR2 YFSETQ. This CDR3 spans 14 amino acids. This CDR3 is CASSGTGGGTEAFF.

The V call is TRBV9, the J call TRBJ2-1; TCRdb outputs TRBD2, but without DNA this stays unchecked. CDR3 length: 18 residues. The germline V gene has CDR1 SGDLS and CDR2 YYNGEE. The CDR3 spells CASSVASTSGSNSKEQFF.